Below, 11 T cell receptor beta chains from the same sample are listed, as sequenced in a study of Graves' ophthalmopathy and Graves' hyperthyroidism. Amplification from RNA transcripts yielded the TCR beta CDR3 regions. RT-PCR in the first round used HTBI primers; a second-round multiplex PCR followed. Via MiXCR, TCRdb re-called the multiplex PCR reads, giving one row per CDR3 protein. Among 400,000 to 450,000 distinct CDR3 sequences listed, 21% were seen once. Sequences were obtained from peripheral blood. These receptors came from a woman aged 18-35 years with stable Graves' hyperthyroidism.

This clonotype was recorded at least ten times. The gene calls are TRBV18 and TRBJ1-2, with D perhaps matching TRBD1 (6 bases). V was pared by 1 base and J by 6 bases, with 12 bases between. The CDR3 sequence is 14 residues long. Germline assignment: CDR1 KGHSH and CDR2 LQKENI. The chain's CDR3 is CASSPREGGDGYTF. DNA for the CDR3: TGTGCCAGCTCACCACGTGAGGGGGGCGATGGCTACACCTTC.

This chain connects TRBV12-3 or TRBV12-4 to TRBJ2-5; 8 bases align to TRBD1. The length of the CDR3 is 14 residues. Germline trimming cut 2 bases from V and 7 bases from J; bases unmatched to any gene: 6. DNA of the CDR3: TGTGCCAGCAGTTTACAGGGGGCGCTTGGGACCCAGTACTTC. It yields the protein CASSLQGALGTQYF.

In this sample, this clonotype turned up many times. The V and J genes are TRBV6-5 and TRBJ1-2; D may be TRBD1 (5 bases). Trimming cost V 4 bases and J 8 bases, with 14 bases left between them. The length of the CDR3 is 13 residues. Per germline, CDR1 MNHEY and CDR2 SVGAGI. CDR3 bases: TGTGCCAGCAGTTCGACAGTTCTTCAGGGCTACACCTTC. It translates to CASSSTVLQGYTF.

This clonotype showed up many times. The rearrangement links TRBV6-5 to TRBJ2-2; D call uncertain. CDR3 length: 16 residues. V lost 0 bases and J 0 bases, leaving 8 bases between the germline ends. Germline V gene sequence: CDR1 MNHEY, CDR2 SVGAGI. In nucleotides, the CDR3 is TGTGCCAGCAGTTACTCAGGTTACGCGAACACCGGGGAGCTGTTTTTT. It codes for CASSYSGYANTGELFF.

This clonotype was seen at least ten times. CDR3 sequence: CASSLGHLRGEQYF. Here the CDR3 DNA reads TGCGCCAGCAGCTTGGGACATCTCCGTGGCGAGCAGTACTTC. The chain employs TRBV5-1 and TRBJ2-7; D ambiguous. The CDR3 has 14 amino acids. The germline CDR1 and CDR2 sequences are SGHRS and YFSETQ. V was pared by 0 bases and J by 6 bases, with 13 bases between. Full variable domain (missing parts from reference TRBV5-1 and TRBJ2-7): KAGVTQTPRYLIKTRGQQVTLSCSPISGHRSVSWYQQTPGQGLQFLFEYFSETQRNKGNFPGRFSGRQFSNSRSEMNVSTLELGDSALYLCASSLGHLRGEQYFGPGTRLTVT.

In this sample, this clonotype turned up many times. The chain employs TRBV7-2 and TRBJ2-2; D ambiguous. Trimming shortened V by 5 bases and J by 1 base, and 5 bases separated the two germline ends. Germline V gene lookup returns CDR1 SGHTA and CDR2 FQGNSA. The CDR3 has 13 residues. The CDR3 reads CASSIENTGELFF. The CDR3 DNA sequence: TGTGCCAGCAGCATAGAGAACACCGGGGAGCTGTTTTTT.

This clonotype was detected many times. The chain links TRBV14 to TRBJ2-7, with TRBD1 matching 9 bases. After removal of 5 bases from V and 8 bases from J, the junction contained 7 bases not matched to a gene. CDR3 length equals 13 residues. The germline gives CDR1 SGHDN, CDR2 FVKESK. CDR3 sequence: CASSRRDRVQQYF. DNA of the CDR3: TGTGCCAGCAGCAGGCGGGACAGGGTTCAGCAGTACTTC.

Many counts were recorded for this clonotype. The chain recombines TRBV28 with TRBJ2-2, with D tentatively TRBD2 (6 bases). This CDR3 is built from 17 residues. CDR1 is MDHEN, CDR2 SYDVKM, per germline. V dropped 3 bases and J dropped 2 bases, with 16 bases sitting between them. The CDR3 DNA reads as TGTGCCAGCAGTTTTAGGAGGAGGGGCGCTAACACCGGGGAGCTGTTTTTT. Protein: CASSFRRRGANTGELFF.

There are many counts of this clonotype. The CDR3 DNA sequence: TGTGCCAGCAGCCCTCTGGGCGGATACTATGGCTACACCTTC. Amino acids: CASSPLGGYYGYTF. The V gene is TRBV7-9, the J gene TRBJ1-2; no clear D gene. Germline CDR1 and CDR2: SEHNR and FQNEAQ (reference sequence). This CDR3 is 14 amino acids long. Trimming took off 5 bases at V and 3 bases at J, with 13 bases between the two ends.

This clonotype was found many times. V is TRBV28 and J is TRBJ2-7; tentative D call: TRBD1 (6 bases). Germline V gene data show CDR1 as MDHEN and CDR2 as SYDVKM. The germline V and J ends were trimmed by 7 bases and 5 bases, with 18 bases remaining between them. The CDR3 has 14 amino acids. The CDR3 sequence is CASTRRGFTDEQYF. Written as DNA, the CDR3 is TGTGCCAGCACCCGCAGGGGATTTACTGACGAGCAGTACTTC.

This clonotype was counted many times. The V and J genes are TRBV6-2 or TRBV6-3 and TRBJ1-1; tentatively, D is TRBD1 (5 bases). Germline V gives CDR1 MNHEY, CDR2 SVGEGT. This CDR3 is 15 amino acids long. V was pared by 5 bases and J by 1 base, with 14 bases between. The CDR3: CASSRDSSTNTEAFF. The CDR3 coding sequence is TGTGCCAGCAGTCGGGACTCGAGCACGAACACTGAAGCTTTCTTT.